This entry lists 20 T cell receptor beta chains sequenced from one sample in a study of T cells in Graves' hyperthyroidism and ophthalmopathy. Template material for amplifying TCR beta CDR3 regions consisted of RNA transcripts. RT-PCR in the first round (using the HTBI primer set) targeted the TCR CDR3. TCRdb recomputed calls from the multiplex PCR reads with MiXCR, one row per CDR3 protein. Of about 530,000 distinct CDR3 sequences detected, approximately 17% appear once; the ten largest clones hold 17%. The sample was blood. These receptors all come from a young woman with Graves' ophthalmopathy.

This clonotype was picked up many times. The gene calls are TRBV5-1 and TRBJ1-2, with a weak D call TRBD1 (6 bases). The CDR3 contains 12 residues. The germline V and J ends were trimmed by 3 bases and 6 bases, with 9 bases remaining between them. Germline lookup yields CDR1 SGHRS and CDR2 YFSETQ. The CDR3: CASSSPGDGYTF. The CDR3 region has the DNA TGCGCCAGCAGCTCGCCAGGGGATGGCTACACCTTC. Drawing the rest from reference TRBV5-1 and TRBJ1-2, the complete variable domain is KAGVTQTPRYLIKTRGQQVTLSCSPISGHRSVSWYQQTPGQGLQFLFEYFSETQRNKGNFPGRFSGRQFSNSRSEMNVSTLELGDSALYLCASSSPGDGYTFGSGTRLTVV.

The rearrangement links TRBV7-6 to TRBJ2-3; 11 nucleotides agree with TRBD2. Germline lookup yields CDR1 SGHVS and CDR2 FNYEAQ. This CDR3 has 16 residues. After removal of 3 bases from V and 1 base from J, the junction contained 3 bases not matched to a gene. The CDR3 coding sequence is TGTGCCAGCAGCTTTCTGACTAGCGGGGGCACAGATACGCAGTATTTT. This codes for CASSFLTSGGTDTQYF.

This clonotype was detected ten times or more. This chain links TRBV27 with TRBJ1-2; TRBD1 is a possible D gene (6 bases). The CDR3 is 14 amino acids. The V end lost 4 bases, the J end lost 1 base, and 10 bases lay between the germline ends. Germline V gene data show CDR1 as MNHEY and CDR2 as SMNVEV (reference sequence). The DNA of the CDR3 is TGTGCCAGCAGTTCTAAGGGGGTTAACTATGGCTACACCTTC. Translation gives CASSSKGVNYGYTF.

Only a few counts were recorded for this clonotype. The chain uses TRBV27 and TRBJ2-1; D unclear. CDR3 length equals 17 residues. Trimming stripped 2 bases from V and 4 bases from J, with 18 bases between. CDR1 MNHEY and CDR2 SMNVEV come from the germline V gene (reference sequence). The CDR3 coding sequence is TGTGCCAGCAGTTTAGGTGGGTCAGGCCCCGCTTACAATGAGCAGTTCTTC. This codes for CASSLGGSGPAYNEQFF.

This clonotype occurred a few times. The chain has TRBV29-1 and TRBJ1-3; no reliable D call. Deletions cut 3 bases from V and 8 bases from J, with 8 bases between. The CDR3 sequence is 11 residues long. Germline lookup yields CDR1 SQVTM and CDR2 ANQGSEA. CDR3 in amino acids: CSVERDHTIYF. CDR3 in DNA: TGCAGCGTTGAGCGGGATCACACCATATATTTT.

The table lists this clonotype with a few counts. The rearrangement uses TRBV11-2 and TRBJ2-3; TRBD2 is a possible D gene (5 bases). V was clipped by 5 bases and J by 4 bases, with 16 bases between them. CDR3 length: 15 residues. Germline lookup yields CDR1 SGHAT and CDR2 FQNNGV. As DNA, the CDR3 is TGTGCCAGCAGCCCCGGCCTAATGGGAGCAGATACGCAGTATTTT. Its protein is CASSPGLMGADTQYF.

About this clonotype: At one of its ends the junction is not consistent with the germline gene, which may arise from a read error. The chain employs TRBV28 and TRBJ2-5, with D maybe TRBD1 (5 bases). Germline loops: CDR1 MDHEN, CDR2 SYDVKM. The length of the CDR3 is 13 residues. CDR3 DNA sequence: TGTGCCAGCAGTACCAGGGTCGAGGAGACCCCGTACTTC. It specifies CASSTRVEETPYF.

This clonotype showed up just a few times. This chain joins TRBV9 and TRBJ2-1; 7 bases match TRBD1. The ends lost 3 bases at V and 4 bases at J; junction bases unmatched: 7. The CDR3 has 15 residues. Germline lookup yields CDR1 SGDLS and CDR2 YYNGEE. The CDR3 here is CASSGTGVSYNEQFF. CDR3 coding DNA: TGTGCCAGCAGCGGAACAGGGGTGTCGTACAATGAGCAGTTCTTC.

This clonotype was seen repeatedly, ten times or more. The rearrangement links TRBV5-1 to TRBJ1-2; D is undetermined. The V gene's germline CDR1 is SGHRS and CDR2 YFSETQ. The CDR3 is 14 amino acids. With 0 bases removed from V and 0 bases from J, the gap between germline ends came to 6 bases. DNA for the CDR3: TGCGCCAGCAGCTTGGGGACGCCTAACTATGGCTACACCTTC. It yields the protein CASSLGTPNYGYTF.

Only a few counts were recorded for this clonotype. The chain is built from TRBV7-2 and TRBJ1-4, with TRBD1 matching over 8 bases. Germline V gene lookup returns CDR1 SGHTA and CDR2 FQGNSA. The trim removed 1 base at V and 4 bases at J, leaving 8 bases unmatched. The CDR3 consists of 17 residues. CDR3 DNA: TGTACCAGCAGCTTAGGGGGCTTGACAGGGGTTAATGAAAAACTGTTTTTT. This gives the protein CTSSLGGLTGVNEKLFF.

This clonotype was seen at least ten times. The gene calls are TRBV6-1 and TRBJ2-1; tentatively, D is TRBD1 or TRBD2 (5 bases each). Trimming cost V 6 bases and J 5 bases, with 8 bases left between them. Per the germline V gene, CDR1 is MNHNS and CDR2 is SASEGT. CDR3 length equals 12 residues. The CDR3 DNA reads TGTGCCAGCAGCTGGGACGACAATGAGCAGTTCTTC. Protein product: CASSWDDNEQFF.

The genes are TRBV15 and TRBJ2-5; D may match TRBD1 or TRBD2 (6 bases each). CDR1 is LNHNV and CDR2 is YYDKDF in the germline V gene (reference sequence). Trimming took 2 bases from V and 4 from J, leaving 11 bases between them. The CDR3 contains 14 residues. The CDR3 here is CATSRRGAGETQYF. The CDR3 coding sequence is TGTGCCACCAGCAGAAGGGGGGCGGGAGAGACCCAGTACTTC.

This clonotype was seen a handful of times. The rearrangement joins TRBV7-9 to TRBJ1-5; no definite D call. The germline V and J ends were trimmed by 2 bases and 7 bases, with 9 bases remaining between them. The V gene's germline CDR1 is SEHNR and CDR2 FQNEAQ (reference sequence). The CDR3 runs 13 residues. The CDR3 is CASSLTRGQPQHF. CDR3 bases: TGTGCCAGCAGCTTAACCCGTGGGCAGCCCCAGCATTTT.

The genes are TRBV20-1 and TRBJ1-5; 11 nucleotides match TRBD1. In germline, CDR1 is DFQATT, CDR2 SNEGSKA (reference sequence). The length of the CDR3 is 19 residues. V shed 1 base and J 0 bases; nucleotides not matched to a gene: 11. CDR3 sequence: CSARARGDRGSYSNQPQHF. Written as DNA, the CDR3 is TGCAGTGCTAGAGCTCGCGGGGACAGGGGGTCCTATAGCAATCAGCCCCAGCATTTT.

V is TRBV7-2 and J is TRBJ2-3, with 11 bases fitting TRBD2. With 5 bases clipped from V and 4 bases from J, the junction kept 8 bases outside the gene matches. The CDR3 spans 16 residues. Germline values: CDR1 SGHTA, CDR2 FQGNSA. The CDR3, as DNA: TGTGCCAGCAGCCCTATAGCGGGGGGGGGGCCAGATACGCAGTATTTT. Its protein product is CASSPIAGGGPDTQYF.

This clonotype was seen many times. This chain uses TRBV28 with TRBJ2-5, with a tentative D call TRBD2 (6 bases). The germline CDR1 and CDR2 sequences are MDHEN and SYDVKM. The V and J ends lost 10 bases and 5 bases respectively, with 17 bases between them. The CDR3 consists of 13 residues. The CDR3 coding sequence is TGTGCCACTCAGAGGAGGGGTTACGAGACCCAGTACTTC. Translated, it gives CATQRRGYETQYF.

This clonotype was detected ten times or more. This rearrangement joins TRBV7-6 to TRBJ2-1; no definite D call. The CDR3 length is 16 residues. The germline gives CDR1 SGHVS, CDR2 FNYEAQ. V was clipped by 0 bases and J by 0 bases, with 9 bases between them. CDR3 bases: TGTGCCAGCAGCTTAGCGGCGAGGAGCTCCTACAATGAGCAGTTCTTC. Translated: CASSLAARSSYNEQFF.

Ten or more counts support this clonotype. The CDR3 region is CASSTAHSSQRGADTQYF. DNA for the CDR3: TGTGCCAGCAGTACCGCGCACTCATCGCAGCGGGGTGCAGATACGCAGTATTTT. The V gene is TRBV6-1, the J gene TRBJ2-3; 7 positions agree with TRBD2. V was pared by 5 bases and J by 4 bases, with 18 bases of the junction left unmatched. There are 18 residues in the CDR3. In germline, CDR1 is MNHNS, CDR2 SASEGT.

This chain connects TRBV5-1 to TRBJ2-7; D perhaps matches TRBD2 (5 bases). Germline V CDR1 and CDR2: SGHRS, YFSETQ. V was shortened by 6 bases and J by 0 bases, with 13 bases between the two germline ends. CDR3 size: 14 residues. In nucleotides, the CDR3 is TGCGCCAGCAAAGAGGGCTCGAGCTCCTACGAGCAGTACTTC. This codes for CASKEGSSSYEQYF.

This clonotype showed up many times. J is TRBJ1-1 and V is TRBV20-1; D is unresolved. The CDR3 extends over 14 amino acids. V was clipped by 5 bases and J by 1 base, with 14 bases between them. Germline loops: CDR1 DFQATT, CDR2 SNEGSKA (reference sequence). The CDR3 DNA reads as TGCAGTGCTTCAATGGACGGTCGGAACACTGAAGCTTTCTTT. Protein product: CSASMDGRNTEAFF.